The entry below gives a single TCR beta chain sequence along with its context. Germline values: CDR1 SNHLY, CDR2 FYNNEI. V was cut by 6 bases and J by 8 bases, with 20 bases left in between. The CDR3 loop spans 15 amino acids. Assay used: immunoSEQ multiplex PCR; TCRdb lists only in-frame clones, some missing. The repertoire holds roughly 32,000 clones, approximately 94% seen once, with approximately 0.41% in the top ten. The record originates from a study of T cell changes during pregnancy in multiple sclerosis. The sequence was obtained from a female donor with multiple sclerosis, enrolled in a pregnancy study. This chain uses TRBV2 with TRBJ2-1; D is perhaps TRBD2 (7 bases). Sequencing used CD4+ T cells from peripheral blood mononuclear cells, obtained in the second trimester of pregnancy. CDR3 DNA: TGTGCCAGCAGGGACAGTCCGGGAGGAGGGCATGAGCAGTTCTTC. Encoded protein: CASRDSPGGGHEQFF.